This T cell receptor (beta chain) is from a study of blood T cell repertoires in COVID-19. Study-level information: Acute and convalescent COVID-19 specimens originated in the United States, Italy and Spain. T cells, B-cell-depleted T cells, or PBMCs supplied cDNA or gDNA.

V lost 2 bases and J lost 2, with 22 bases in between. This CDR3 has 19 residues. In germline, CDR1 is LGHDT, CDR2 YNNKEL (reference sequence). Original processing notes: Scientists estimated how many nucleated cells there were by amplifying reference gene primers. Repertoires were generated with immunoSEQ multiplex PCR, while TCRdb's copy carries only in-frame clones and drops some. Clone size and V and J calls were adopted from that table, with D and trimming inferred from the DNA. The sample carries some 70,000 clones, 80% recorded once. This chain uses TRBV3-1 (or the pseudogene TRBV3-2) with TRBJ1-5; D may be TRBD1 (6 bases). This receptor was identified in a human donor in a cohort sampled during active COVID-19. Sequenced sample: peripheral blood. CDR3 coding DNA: TGTGCCAGCAGCCAAACGCGAGGGGGTGGAATGGCGGGCAATCAGCCCCAGCATTTT. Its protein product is CASSQTRGGGMAGNQPQHF.